The entry that follows covers one T cell receptor (beta chain) sequence. Its antigen is currently unknown. This record comes from a study of glioma-infiltrating T cells after dendritic cell vaccination. Assay: immunoSEQ multiplex PCR; the TCRdb copy retains only in-frame clones and omits some. In the table there are approximately 99,000 clones, approximately 80% of which are singletons. Specified time point: after dendritic cell vaccination, including at tumor progression/relapse. Selection required adequate fresh-frozen tumor tissue plus more than two years' survival data. Study-wide points: The cohort had few patients with full blood and tumor sets.

CDR1 and CDR2 from the germline V gene are SGHAT and FQNNGV. CDR3 length equals 11 residues. V was cut by 5 bases and J by 10 bases, with 8 bases left in between. V is TRBV11-2 and J is TRBJ1-4; D is undetermined. The sequence came from a human donor with glioblastoma. This specimen was blood, taken after dendritic cell vaccination. The CDR3, as DNA: TGTGCCAGCAGCACCCGGGGAAAACTGTTTTTT. Translation gives CASSTRGKLFF.